The clone carrying this T cell receptor beta chain has more than one count but fewer than ten. The target antigen is unknown. The CDR3 end lies 3 residues beyond the end of the read and is filled in from the germline J gene. The record originates from a study of T cell clonality in common variable immunodeficiency. Study-level points and caveats: Reportedly, TCR beta sequences from common variable immunodeficiency showed fewer deletions and N-nucleotide insertions.

Germline lookup yields CDR1 MNHEY and CDR2 SVGEGT. The ends lost 8 bases at V and 6 bases at J; junction bases unmatched: 9. There are 14 residues in the CDR3. Only in-frame clones appear in the TCRdb table, and some are missing; sequencing was by immunoSEQ multiplex PCR. The sample shows about 32,000 clones, none of them appearing just once. Sequenced material: peripheral blood mononuclear cells. The source is a human donor with common variable immunodeficiency. The chain carries TRBV6-2 or TRBV6-3 and TRBJ2-1; 8 bases align to TRBD2. The CDR3 DNA, read in part, is TGTGCCAGCCATCGGGGGGGCGAATCCAATGAG. Translated: CASHRGGESNE. The complete CDR3 reads CASHRGGESNEQFF.